Shown below are 32 T cell receptor beta chains from a single sample sequenced in a study of T-cell reconstitution after alpha-beta-depleted transplantation in children. Unique molecular identifiers were used in preparing the TCRbeta library. TCRdb re-called the PCR reads with MiXCR, one entry per CDR3 protein. Found here are hundreds of thousands of distinct CDR3 sequences, about 15% of them singletons; the top ten hold about 41%. Specimen: PBMCs, mostly from graft donor cells, collected 360 days after TCRalphabeta/CD19-depleted stem cell transplant. The receptors shown here come from a male patient aged 2-15 years who had a stem cell transplant for acute lymphoblastic leukemia, so the T cells may come from the graft donor.

This clonotype was picked up many times. The chain links TRBV2 to TRBJ2-2; D call uncertain. CDR1 is SNHLY and CDR2 is FYNNEI in the germline V gene. The CDR3 extends over 13 amino acids. Between the trimmed V and J ends, which lost 2 bases and 1 base, there was a span of 2 bases. As DNA, the CDR3 is TGTGCCAGCAGTGAACAGAACACCGGGGAGCTGTTTTTT. Encoded protein: CASSEQNTGELFF.

The chain is built from TRBV11-2 and TRBJ2-3, with 9 bases fitting TRBD2. The trim removed 2 bases at V and 0 bases at J, leaving 12 bases unmatched. CDR3 length equals 19 residues. CDR1 is SGHAT and CDR2 is FQNNGV in the germline V gene. CDR3 loop: CASSLLRISGGRSTDTQYF. CDR3 bases: TGTGCCAGCAGCTTATTGCGTATTAGCGGGGGCCGGAGCACAGATACGCAGTATTTT.

This clonotype turned up a few times. V is TRBV7-9 and J is TRBJ1-2, with TRBD1 matching 8 bases. Germline V lookup: CDR1 SEHNR, CDR2 FQNEAQ (reference sequence). The CDR3 runs to 15 residues. The trim removed 1 base at V and 5 bases at J, leaving 6 bases unmatched. The CDR3 DNA sequence: TGTGCCAGCAGCTTAGATCCCCAGGGGGCGTATGGCTACACCTTC. As protein: CASSLDPQGAYGYTF.

The V and J genes are TRBV27 and TRBJ2-4, with no clear D. V lost 10 bases, J lost 5 bases, and 15 bases lay in between. Germline V gives CDR1 MNHEY, CDR2 SMNVEV (reference sequence). The CDR3 has 13 amino acids. Here the CDR3 reads CATRRASENIQYF. The CDR3 DNA is TGTGCCACTCGAAGGGCATCGGAAAACATTCAGTACTTC.

The DNA for the CDR3 is TGTGCCAGCTCACTGAAAACCGGGACTAGCGGGGGTGGCACCTACGAGCAGTACTTC. This translates into CASSLKTGTSGGGTYEQYF. V usage is TRBV18 and J usage is TRBJ2-7; TRBD2 agrees at 14 bases. V lost 4 bases and J lost 2; bases outside the gene matches: 13. Germline V gene lookup returns CDR1 KGHSH and CDR2 LQKENI. This CDR3 has 19 residues.

V usage is TRBV4-1 and J usage is TRBJ2-7; perhaps TRBD2 as D (6 bases). The CDR3 runs to 17 residues. The germline V gene encodes CDR1 MGHRA and CDR2 YSYEKL. V lost 3 bases and J lost 7, with 25 bases in between. CDR3 coding DNA: TGCGCCAGCAGCCAGGGGGAAAAACGATCGACCGGGACTGAGCAGTACTTC. Translated, it gives CASSQGEKRSTGTEQYF.

This clonotype occurred many times. The CDR3, as DNA: TGTGCCAGCAGCTTAAGAGTTGGTGGTTCGGCGGGAGGGAGAACCGGGGAGCTGTTTTTT. This gives the protein CASSLRVGGSAGGRTGELFF. The V and J genes are TRBV11-2 and TRBJ2-2, with 9 nucleotides matching TRBD2. Germline V gene data show CDR1 as SGHAT and CDR2 as FQNNGV. V was pared by 2 bases and J by 5 bases, with 18 bases of the junction left unmatched. This CDR3 region has 20 residues.

This clonotype was counted many times. The chain employs TRBV5-4 and TRBJ1-1, with 7 bases identical to TRBD1. Trimming removed 2 bases from V and 4 bases from J; junction bases left unmatched: 5. The CDR3 length is 14 residues. Germline-derived CDR1 and CDR2 are SGHNT and YYREEE (reference sequence). In nucleotides, the CDR3 is TGTGCCAGCAGCTTAGACAGGGCGGGCACTGAAGCTTTCTTT. Translated: CASSLDRAGTEAFF.

V gene TRBV5-4 combines with J gene TRBJ2-2; D is possibly TRBD1 (5 bases). The CDR3 spans 16 residues. Germline loops: CDR1 SGHNT, CDR2 YYREEE (reference sequence). Trimming left V 3 bases short and J 9 bases short, with 21 bases between. The CDR3 loop reads CASSSDKPLRDRELFF. For the CDR3, the DNA is TGTGCCAGCAGCTCGGACAAGCCACTTAGGGATCGGGAGCTGTTTTTT.

Only a few counts were recorded for this clonotype. The rearrangement joins TRBV7-8 to TRBJ1-2; a weak D match, TRBD1 (6 bases). Germline loops: CDR1 SGHVS, CDR2 FQNEAQ. The germline V and J ends were trimmed by 5 bases and 1 base, with 14 bases remaining between them. This CDR3 is built from 15 residues. The CDR3 bases are TGTGCCAGCAGCACTCGGACAGAGCATAACTATGGCTACACCTTC. Translation gives CASSTRTEHNYGYTF.

Only a few counts were recorded for this clonotype. J is TRBJ2-1 and V is TRBV6-2 or TRBV6-3; 11 bases line up with TRBD2. The germline V gene has CDR1 MNHEY and CDR2 SVGEGT. The CDR3 sequence is 15 residues long. Trimming took 6 bases from V and 8 from J; bases not matched to a gene: 9. The CDR3 region has the DNA TGTGCCAGCAGACCTAGCGGGAGGAACGGGCATGAGCAGTTCTTC. As protein: CASRPSGRNGHEQFF.

The V and J genes are TRBV14 and TRBJ1-6, with TRBD1 matching over 7 bases. The germline V gene encodes CDR1 SGHDN and CDR2 FVKESK. V gave up 1 base and J gave up 3 bases; unmatched junction bases: 9. The CDR3 sequence is 18 residues long. The CDR3 sequence is CASSQGQGEEDYNSPLHF. DNA for the CDR3: TGTGCCAGCAGCCAAGGACAGGGAGAGGAAGACTATAATTCACCCCTCCACTTT.

The chain links TRBV7-9 to TRBJ2-2; D gene ambiguous. The CDR3 length is 13 residues. CDR1 is SEHNR, CDR2 FQNEAQ, per germline (reference sequence). Between the trimmed V and J ends, which lost 5 bases and 7 bases, there was a span of 11 bases. The CDR3 sequence is CASSLEGVGELFF. The CDR3, as DNA: TGTGCCAGCAGCCTCGAAGGTGTCGGGGAGCTGTTTTTT.

This clonotype was counted only a few times. The chain joins TRBV11-3 to TRBJ2-2, with 7 bases identical to TRBD1. V dropped 5 bases and J dropped 9; count of bases not matched to a gene: 15. CDR3 size: 16 residues. Germline lookup yields CDR1 SGHNT and CDR2 YENEEA. The CDR3 DNA reads TGTGCCAGCAGCCCAAGATACAGGGACAGCGAACGGGAGCTGTTTTTT. This encodes CASSPRYRDSERELFF.

This clonotype was counted a few times. In DNA form, the CDR3 reads TGTGCCAGCAGCCGCCCAGGAGGACTCCCCTACGAGCAGTACTTC. Encoded protein: CASSRPGGLPYEQYF. The gene calls are TRBV6-1 and TRBJ2-7; weak D call: TRBD2 (5 bases). Germline assignment: CDR1 MNHNS and CDR2 SASEGT. Trimming shortened V by 6 bases and J by 2 bases, and 17 bases separated the two germline ends. This CDR3 has 15 amino acids.

The chain combines TRBV29-1 with TRBJ2-1, with 10 bases lining up with TRBD2. CDR1 SQVTM and CDR2 ANQGSEA come from the germline V gene. This CDR3 has 15 amino acids. V trimming: 3 bases; J trimming: 10 bases; junction bases outside the gene matches: 12. CDR3 amino acids: CSVEKSASGSGEQFF. CDR3 sequence (DNA): TGCAGCGTTGAGAAGTCGGCTAGCGGGAGCGGGGAGCAGTTCTTC.

The chain carries TRBV25-1 and TRBJ1-5; D is possibly TRBD1 (6 bases). The V gene lost 6 bases and the J gene lost 7 bases, with 19 bases spanning the gap. There are 15 residues in the CDR3. Germline CDR1 reads MGHDK; CDR2 reads SYGVNS. The CDR3 reads CASSFEGGTEQPQHF. In DNA form, the CDR3 reads TGTGCCAGCAGCTTCGAGGGGGGGACGGAACAGCCCCAGCATTTT.

This clonotype was counted between two and nine times. V is TRBV20-1 and J is TRBJ2-3; TRBD1 or TRBD2 may be the D gene (6 bases each). V lost 7 bases to trimming and J lost 0 bases, with 20 bases between them. CDR3 length equals 16 residues. In germline, CDR1 is DFQATT, CDR2 SNEGSKA (reference sequence). CDR3 bases: TGCAGTGTTCCCCCTCGGTACGGGGGCAGCACAGATACGCAGTATTTT. Encoded protein: CSVPPRYGGSTDTQYF.

V and J are TRBV29-1 and TRBJ2-1, with D perhaps assigned TRBD1 or TRBD2 (6 bases each). CDR1 is SQVTM and CDR2 is ANQGSEA in the germline V gene. CDR3 size: 16 residues. V was cut by 5 bases and J by 4 bases, with 21 bases left in between. The CDR3 protein is CSVTWTEGRGYNEQFF. In nucleotides, the CDR3 is TGCAGCGTTACCTGGACGGAGGGTAGGGGGTACAATGAGCAGTTCTTC.

The rearrangement links TRBV4-3 to TRBJ2-1, with D unresolved. Trimming shortened V by 0 bases and J by 5 bases, and 8 bases separated the two germline ends. This CDR3 is built from 14 residues. The germline CDR1 and CDR2 sequences are LGHNA and YSLEER. CDR3 sequence: CASSQDYPNNEQFF. CDR3 bases: TGCGCCAGCAGCCAAGATTATCCGAACAATGAGCAGTTCTTC.

The chain carries TRBV6-5 and TRBJ2-3; 8 nucleotides match TRBD1. Germline V CDR1 and CDR2: MNHEY, SVGAGI. The CDR3 has 15 residues. V trimming: 2 bases; J trimming: 5 bases; junction bases outside the gene matches: 6. CDR3 bases: TGTGCCAGCAGTTACAACAGGGGGATTAAAGATACGCAGTATTTT. Translated: CASSYNRGIKDTQYF.

There are a few counts of this clonotype. The chain links TRBV20-1 to TRBJ2-1; 11 bases align to TRBD1. This CDR3 has 14 residues. With V trimmed by 3 bases and J by 6 bases, 4 bases remained unmatched. Germline loops: CDR1 DFQATT, CDR2 SNEGSKA (reference sequence). Written as DNA, the CDR3 is TGCAGTGCTAGTGGGGGGACAGGGGGCAATGAGCAGTTCTTC. Translating it yields CSASGGTGGNEQFF.

This clonotype showed up many times. This chain uses TRBV9 with TRBJ1-1; 7 bases line up with TRBD1. Per the germline V gene, CDR1 is SGDLS and CDR2 is YYNGEE. V shed 0 bases, J shed 3 bases, and the junction held 5 bases outside the gene matches. The CDR3 runs to 15 residues. For the CDR3, the DNA is TGTGCCAGCAGCGTAGAGGGGGCCGCTGACACTGAAGCTTTCTTT. Its translation is CASSVEGAADTEAFF. The full variable domain, with the rest looked up from reference TRBV9 and TRBJ1-1, is DSGVTQTPKHLITATGQRVTLRCSPRSGDLSVYWYQQSLDQGLQFLIQYYNGEERAKGNILERFSAQQFPDLHSELNLSSLELGDSALYFCASSVEGAADTEAFFGQGTRLTVV.

The table lists this clonotype with a few counts. This chain joins TRBV6-2 or TRBV6-3 and TRBJ2-7, with D unresolved. Between the trimmed V and J ends, which lost 5 bases and 2 bases, there was a span of 13 bases. Germline V gene data show CDR1 as MNHEY and CDR2 as SVGEGT. There are 14 residues in the CDR3. In DNA, the CDR3 is TGTGCCAGCAGTATACTCAATGGAGCCTACGAGCAGTACTTC. Amino acid sequence: CASSILNGAYEQYF.

The chain uses TRBV10-3 and TRBJ2-5; 8 bases fit TRBD2. The V segment lost 3 bases and the J segment 2 bases; nucleotides outside the gene matches: 8. Germline V gene data show CDR1 as ENHRY and CDR2 as SYGVKD. This CDR3 has 16 residues. The CDR3 DNA is TGTGCCATCAGTGATGAACGGGAGCGGGGGCAAGAGACCCAGTACTTC. This sequence encodes CAISDERERGQETQYF.

The table lists this clonotype with a few counts. CDR3 sequence (DNA): TGTGCCAGCACCGACTACCTGGGGCTAATAGGTACGCAGTATTTT. Translating gives CASTDYLGLIGTQYF. The V gene is TRBV5-5, the J gene TRBJ2-3; D could derive from TRBD1 or TRBD2 (5 bases each). Trimming removed 6 bases from V and 8 bases from J, with 22 bases in between. Per germline, CDR1 SGHKS and CDR2 YYEKEE (reference sequence). This CDR3 spans 15 amino acids. The full variable domain, its missing parts supplied by reference TRBV5-5 and TRBJ2-3, is DAGVTQSPTHLIKTRGQQVTLRCSPISGHKSVSWYQQVLGQGPQFIFQYYEKEERGRGNFPDRFSARQFPNYSSELNVNALLLGDSALYLCASTDYLGLIGTQYFGPGTRLTVL.

This clonotype was seen ten or more times. V and J are TRBV7-2 and TRBJ2-1; D remains unclear. This CDR3 comprises 12 residues. Germline values: CDR1 SGHTA, CDR2 FQGNSA. Trimming left V 5 bases short and J 8 bases short, with 10 bases between. In DNA, the CDR3 is TGTGCCAGCAGCGCTCTTGGAGATGAGCAGTTCTTC. Protein sequence: CASSALGDEQFF.

This clonotype was seen more than once but under ten times. This chain joins TRBV11-2 and TRBJ2-1; no firm D call. Per germline, CDR1 SGHAT and CDR2 FQNNGV. The CDR3 sequence is 15 residues long. V was pared by 0 bases and J by 0 bases, with 6 bases between. The CDR3 sequence is CASSLDGYSYNEQFF. In DNA form, the CDR3 reads TGTGCCAGCAGCTTAGACGGGTACTCCTACAATGAGCAGTTCTTC.

The chain recombines TRBV7-7 with TRBJ2-1; D is undetermined. Germline V gives CDR1 SSHAT, CDR2 FNYEAQ (reference sequence). The V gene lost 5 bases and the J gene lost 9 bases, with 14 bases spanning the gap. There are 13 residues in the CDR3. The DNA for the CDR3 is TGTGCCAGCAGCACGGACGCCCCGGGTGAGCAGTTCTTC. This encodes CASSTDAPGEQFF.

CDR3 residues: CASSLHGMGGELFF. The DNA of the CDR3 is TGTGCCAGCAGTTTACATGGGATGGGCGGGGAGCTGTTTTTT. This chain links TRBV27 with TRBJ2-2; no firm D call. Deletions cut 2 bases from V and 7 bases from J, with 11 bases between. The CDR3 length is 14 residues. CDR1 is MNHEY and CDR2 is SMNVEV in the germline V gene (reference sequence).

The V gene is TRBV9, the J gene TRBJ2-2; no definite D call. This CDR3 spans 14 amino acids. CDR1 is SGDLS, CDR2 YYNGEE, per germline. Trimming removed 1 base from V and 8 bases from J, with 12 bases in between. CDR3 sequence: CASSVSKTEGELFF. In DNA, the CDR3 is TGTGCCAGCAGCGTATCGAAGACCGAAGGGGAGCTGTTTTTT. Full variable domain (rest looked up from reference TRBV9 and TRBJ2-2): DSGVTQTPKHLITATGQRVTLRCSPRSGDLSVYWYQQSLDQGLQFLIQYYNGEERAKGNILERFSAQQFPDLHSELNLSSLELGDSALYFCASSVSKTEGELFFGEGSRLTVL.

The chain links TRBV5-1 to TRBJ2-3, with 12 bases fitting TRBD2. The CDR3 runs 18 residues. V dropped 0 bases and J dropped 3; count of bases not matched to a gene: 8. In germline, CDR1 is SGHRS, CDR2 YFSETQ. The CDR3 bases are TGCGCCAGCAGCTTGGTGGGGACTAGCGGGCAACCTACAGATACGCAGTATTTT. Amino acid sequence: CASSLVGTSGQPTDTQYF. Using reference TRBV5-1 and TRBJ2-3 for the parts outside the CDR3, the full variable domain is KAGVTQTPRYLIKTRGQQVTLSCSPISGHRSVSWYQQTPGQGLQFLFEYFSETQRNKGNFPGRFSGRQFSNSRSEMNVSTLELGDSALYLCASSLVGTSGQPTDTQYFGPGTRLTVL.